This TCR beta chain was captured by sequencing in a study of shared clonotypes between healthy human individuals. The V gene end was trimmed by 6 bases and the J gene end by 3 bases; junction bases not matched to a gene: 5. This CDR3 comprises 14 residues. Germline CDR1 reads MNHNS; CDR2 reads SASEGT. Data came from immunoSEQ multiplex PCR; TCRdb stores just in-frame clones and leaves some out. Counted here are under 1,900,000 clones, around 98.5% occurring once; the ten biggest clones make up over 0.3%. This TCR derives from a man aged 25 to 40 in good health. The chain joins TRBV6-1 to TRBJ2-3; 8 bases agree with TRBD2. The sequencing input was naive CD4+ T cells sorted from blood. Regarding subset: CD45RA+ positively selected. DNA of the CDR3: TGTGCCAGCAGGAGGGCTAGCGGGACAGATACGCAGTATTTT. The encoded protein is CASRRASGTDTQYF.